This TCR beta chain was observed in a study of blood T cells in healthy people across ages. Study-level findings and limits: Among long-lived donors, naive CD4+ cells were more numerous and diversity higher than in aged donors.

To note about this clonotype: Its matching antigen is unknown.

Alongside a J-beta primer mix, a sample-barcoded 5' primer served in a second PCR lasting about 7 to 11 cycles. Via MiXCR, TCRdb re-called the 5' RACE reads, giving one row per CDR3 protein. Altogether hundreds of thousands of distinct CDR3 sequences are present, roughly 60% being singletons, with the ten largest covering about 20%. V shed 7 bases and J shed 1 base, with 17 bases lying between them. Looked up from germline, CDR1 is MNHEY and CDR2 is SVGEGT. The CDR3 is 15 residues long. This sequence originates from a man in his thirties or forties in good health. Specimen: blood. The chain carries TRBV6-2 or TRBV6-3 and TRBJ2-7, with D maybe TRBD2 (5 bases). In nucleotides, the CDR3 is TGTGCCAGCAAACTCCAGCGGACCGAATCCTACGAGCAGTACTTC. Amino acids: CASKLQRTESYEQYF.